This is a list of T cell receptor beta chains from one sample in a study of cytomegalovirus exposure and HLA in healthy donors. TCRdb's table, derived via immunoSEQ multiplex PCR, lists solely in-frame clones and lacks some. Among roughly 60,000 clones, approximately 75% were seen once, and the ten largest hold about 4.9%. The specimen sequenced was PBMCs. These receptors all stem from a woman under 40 in good health and CMV-seronegative. Both conserved end residues are trimmed from each CDR3. D genes are given only for firm matches.

v_gene: TRBV28
d_gene: TRBD1
CDR3aa: ASSPGTVNEQF

v_gene: TRBV28
d_gene: NA
CDR3aa: ATGYYEQY

v_gene: TRBV6-6
d_gene: TRBD2
CDR3aa: ASSYIGGLGGETQY

v_gene: TRBV20-1
d_gene: NA
CDR3aa: SALGGDTQY

v_gene: TRBV10-3
d_gene: TRBD2
CDR3aa: ATSEVASGRINTGELF

v_gene: TRBV6-6
d_gene: NA
CDR3aa: ASRVSSATPGDTQY

v_gene: TRBV19
d_gene: NA
CDR3aa: ASSIAGTLH

v_gene: TRBV14
d_gene: TRBD2
CDR3aa: ASRGTGLAPHEQF

v_gene: TRBV6-5
d_gene: NA
CDR3aa: ASSYSPTASYEQY

v_gene: TRBV4-1
d_gene: TRBD1
CDR3aa: ASSLGQGANEQF

v_gene: TRBV28
d_gene: TRBD1
CDR3aa: ASMKGAQNQPQH

v_gene: TRBV7-2
d_gene: TRBD1
CDR3aa: ASSYRQGEHSERTEAF

v_gene: TRBV10-1
d_gene: TRBD2
CDR3aa: ASSEGPGLAGKQF

v_gene: TRBV19
d_gene: TRBD1
CDR3aa: ASSIGTGGLSTDTQY

v_gene: TRBV10-3
d_gene: NA
CDR3aa: AMGGASGINEQY

v_gene: TRBV11-2
d_gene: NA
CDR3aa: ASSWMGGDAEAF

v_gene: TRBV29-1
d_gene: NA
CDR3aa: SVVAVPFYNEQF

v_gene: TRBV7-8
d_gene: TRBD1
CDR3aa: ASTVAYGQGSYT

v_gene: TRBV19
d_gene: TRBD1
CDR3aa: ASHRGRCEAF

v_gene: TRBV18
d_gene: TRBD1
CDR3aa: ASSAGGLFTDTQY

v_gene: TRBV6-5
d_gene: NA
CDR3aa: ASSYMGLYYNEQF

v_gene: TRBV6-5
d_gene: TRBD2
CDR3aa: ASSPTGTSRNEQF

v_gene: TRBV9
d_gene: NA
CDR3aa: ASSEDNQETQY

v_gene: TRBV11-3
d_gene: TRBD2
CDR3aa: ASSLGLSGTPRETQY

v_gene: TRBV6-1
d_gene: NA
CDR3aa: AVHGQEPPHEKLF

v_gene: TRBV13
d_gene: TRBD2
CDR3aa: ASSLGLAGITDTQY

v_gene: TRBV7-9
d_gene: NA
CDR3aa: ASSSSGRTNVLT

v_gene: TRBV27
d_gene: NA
CDR3aa: ASSYRALSYEQY

v_gene: TRBV19
d_gene: NA
CDR3aa: ASTPERAGTNEQF

v_gene: TRBV13
d_gene: NA
CDR3aa: ASSLRLDSLSGNTIY

v_gene: TRBV6-6
d_gene: NA
CDR3aa: ASSYLYIGEETQY

v_gene: TRBV19
d_gene: TRBD2
CDR3aa: ASSIRSSGSFDTQY

v_gene: TRBV19
d_gene: NA
CDR3aa: ASSIASRSQETQY

v_gene: TRBV5-1
d_gene: NA
CDR3aa: ASSLEGADTQY

v_gene: TRBV5-4
d_gene: TRBD2
CDR3aa: ASSLGLAGRETQY

v_gene: TRBV28
d_gene: NA
CDR3aa: ASSLPGEGGRTNYGYP

v_gene: TRBV5-1
d_gene: NA
CDR3aa: ASSLDRENIQY

v_gene: TRBV9
d_gene: NA
CDR3aa: ASSVLTGILRNEQF

v_gene: TRBV9
d_gene: NA
CDR3aa: ASSVASPGSGDTQY

v_gene: TRBV18
d_gene: TRBD1
CDR3aa: ASSATGDTEAF

v_gene: TRBV4-1
d_gene: NA
CDR3aa: ASSQERGRGYT

v_gene: TRBV5-1
d_gene: TRBD1
CDR3aa: ASSLVQGGGTEAF

v_gene: TRBV7-2
d_gene: TRBD2
CDR3aa: ASSLPGTSVLETQY

v_gene: TRBV19
d_gene: NA
CDR3aa: ASSIGRTEAF

v_gene: TRBV5-6
d_gene: TRBD2
CDR3aa: ASSLGGGGSSYEQY

v_gene: TRBV27
d_gene: NA
CDR3aa: ASSTGRGQF

v_gene: TRBV5-1
d_gene: TRBD1
CDR3aa: ASSLGRDRGEKLF

v_gene: TRBV19
d_gene: NA
CDR3aa: ASTPGGKNTEAF

v_gene: TRBV30
d_gene: TRBD2
CDR3aa: AWSGLAPVSYNEQF

v_gene: TRBV11-2
d_gene: NA
CDR3aa: ASSLGGRELF

v_gene: TRBV2
d_gene: NA
CDR3aa: ASSVGIYQPQH

v_gene: TRBV18
d_gene: TRBD1
CDR3aa: ASSPQGGPYNEQF

v_gene: TRBV6-1
d_gene: TRBD1
CDR3aa: ASRRTGWDTEAF

v_gene: TRBV7-2
d_gene: NA
CDR3aa: ASSLDRANNQPQH

v_gene: TRBV23-1
d_gene: TRBD1
CDR3aa: ASSQWGTGCREKLF